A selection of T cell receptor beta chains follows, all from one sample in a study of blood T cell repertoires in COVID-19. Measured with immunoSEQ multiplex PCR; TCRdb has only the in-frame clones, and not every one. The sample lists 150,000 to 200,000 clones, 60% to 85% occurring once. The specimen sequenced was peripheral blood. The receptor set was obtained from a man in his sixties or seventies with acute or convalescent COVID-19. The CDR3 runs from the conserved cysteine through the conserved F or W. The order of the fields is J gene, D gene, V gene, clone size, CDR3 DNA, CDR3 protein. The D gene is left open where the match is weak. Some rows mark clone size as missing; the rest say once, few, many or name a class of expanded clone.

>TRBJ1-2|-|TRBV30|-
TGTGCCCGAAATTCGCAGGGCGTGGAGTATGGCTACACCTTC
CARNSQGVEYGYTF
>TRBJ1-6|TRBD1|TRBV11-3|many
TGTGCCAGCAGCGAAAGGAAGGGGGCGATCAATTCACCCCTCCACTTT
CASSERKGAINSPLHF
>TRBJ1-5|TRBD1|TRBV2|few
TGTGCCAGCAGTGACCCGTGGGGACAGGGTGGCAATCAGCCCCAGCATTTT
CASSDPWGQGGNQPQHF
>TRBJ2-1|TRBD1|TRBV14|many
TGTGCCAGCAGCCGAACCGGGACAGGGTGGTACAATGAGCAGTTCTTC
CASSRTGTGWYNEQFF
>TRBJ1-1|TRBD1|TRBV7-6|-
TGTGCCAGCAGCTCCCAGGGGGCGGGGAACACTGAAGCTTTCTTT
CASSSQGAGNTEAFF
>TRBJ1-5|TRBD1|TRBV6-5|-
TGTGCCAGTGGACAGGTCGAAAATCAGCCCCAGCATTTT
CASGQVENQPQHF
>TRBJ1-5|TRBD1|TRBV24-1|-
TGTGCCACCTCGGGGCCAGGGGGAGGTCAGCCCCAGCATTTT
CATSGPGGGQPQHF
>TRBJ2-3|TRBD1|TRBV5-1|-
TGCGCCAGCAGCCGGGACAGGGAGGGGGATACGCAGTATTTT
CASSRDREGDTQYF
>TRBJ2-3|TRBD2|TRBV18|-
TGTGCCAGCTCACCACGGGGGACTAGCGGGGCAGATACGCAGTATTTT
CASSPRGTSGADTQYF
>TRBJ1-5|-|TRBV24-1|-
TGTGCCATCGGGGGTAGCCATAGCAATCAGCCCCAGCATTTT
CAIGGSHSNQPQHF
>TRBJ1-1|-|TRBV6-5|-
TGTGCCAGCCGAACAGCAGGGGCGATGAACACTGAAGCTTTCTTT
CASRTAGAMNTEAFF
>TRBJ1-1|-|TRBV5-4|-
TGTGCCAGCACCTCGAACACTGAAGCTTTCTTT
CASTSNTEAFF
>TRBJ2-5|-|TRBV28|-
TGTGCCAGCAGTTCCATCGACAGGCTCCAAGAGACCCAGTACTTC
CASSSIDRLQETQYF
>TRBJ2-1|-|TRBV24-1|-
TGTGCCACCAGTGACCCCGGGACACCCGGCAATGAGCAGTTCTTC
CATSDPGTPGNEQFF
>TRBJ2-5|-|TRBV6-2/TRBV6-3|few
TGTGCCAGCAGTCCCGGCCTGATGGGATGGAGGGAGACCCAGTACTTC
CASSPGLMGWRETQYF
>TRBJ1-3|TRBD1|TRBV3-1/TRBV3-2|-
TGTGCCAGCAGCCAAGTTTCCAGGGGGCTTGGAAACACCATATATTTT
CASSQVSRGLGNTIYF
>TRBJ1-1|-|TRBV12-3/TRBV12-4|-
TGTGCCAGCAGCAAGACAGGTGGGGCTTTCTTT
CASSKTGGAFF
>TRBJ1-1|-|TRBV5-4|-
TGTGCCAGCAGCTTGTTAGGGGACACTGAAGCTTTCTTT
CASSLLGDTEAFF
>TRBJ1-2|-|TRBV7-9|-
TGTGCCAGCAGGCGGGACTCCAGTCATGGCTACACCTTC
CASRRDSSHGYTF
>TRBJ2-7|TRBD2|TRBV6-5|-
TGTGCCAGCACTAGCGGGAGTTTAGTCACCTACGAGCAGTACTTC
CASTSGSLVTYEQYF
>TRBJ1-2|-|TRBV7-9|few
TGTGCCTCACGGGGGACGGGGAATGGCTACACCTTC
CASRGTGNGYTF
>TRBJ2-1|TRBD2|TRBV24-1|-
TGTGCCACCAGTGATCAAGCGACTAGCGGGAGAGTGAATGAGCAGTTCTTC
CATSDQATSGRVNEQFF
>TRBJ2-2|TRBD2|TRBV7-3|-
TGTGCCAGCAGCCGAAGCGGGAGGCTCAACACCGGGGAGCTGTTTTTT
CASSRSGRLNTGELFF
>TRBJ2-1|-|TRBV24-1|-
TGTGCCACCAGTTCGAGCTACAATGAGCAGTTCTTC
CATSSSYNEQFF
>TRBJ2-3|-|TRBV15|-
TGTGCCACCAGCAGAGATTGGGGGGGCAGGGCCAGCACAGATACGCAGTATTTT
CATSRDWGGRASTDTQYF